These 29 T cell receptor beta chains were sequenced from one sample in a study of cytomegalovirus exposure and HLA in healthy donors. Some clones are missing from TCRdb's copy, which holds only in-frame ones; the method was immunoSEQ multiplex PCR. The table includes over 110,000 clones, more than 75% detected once. Material for sequencing was PBMCs. The receptors shown here come from a man aged 18 to 30 in good health and CMV-seropositive.

The V gene is TRBV27, the J gene TRBJ2-5; 9 nucleotides line up with TRBD1. CDR3 length: 15 amino acids. Germline CDR1 MNHEY, CDR2 SMNVEV (reference sequence). Trimming took 1 base from V and 5 from J; bases not matched to a gene: 5. The CDR3 loop reads CASSLFGTGSETQYF. The CDR3 DNA reads TGTGCCAGCAGTTTATTCGGGACAGGGAGTGAGACCCAGTACTTC.

The rearrangement uses TRBV6-5 and TRBJ2-7; TRBD1 might be the D (6 bases). The V end was cut by 8 bases, the J end by 1 base, with 12 bases between. The CDR3 length is 13 residues. In germline, CDR1 is MNHEY, CDR2 SVGAGI. The CDR3 sequence: CASRQGQSYEQYF. The CDR3 DNA is TGTGCCAGCCGCCAAGGACAGTCCTACGAGCAGTACTTC.

The chain joins TRBV5-8 to TRBJ2-2; the match to TRBD2 covers 9 bases. V lost 4 bases and J lost 2; bases outside the gene matches: 9. This CDR3 has 17 amino acids. Per germline, CDR1 SGHTS and CDR2 YDEGEE. This CDR3 reads CASSPLAGPFNTGELFF. CDR3 nucleotides: TGTGCCAGCAGCCCCCTAGCGGGGCCCTTCAACACCGGGGAGCTGTTTTTT.

The chain carries TRBV5-1 and TRBJ2-3; D gene ambiguous. V lost 0 bases and J lost 4, with 15 bases in between. The germline gives CDR1 SGHRS, CDR2 YFSETQ. The CDR3 sequence is 16 residues long. This CDR3 reads CASSLVLLKISDTQYF. DNA for the CDR3: TGCGCCAGCAGCTTGGTCCTACTGAAGATTTCAGATACGCAGTATTTT.

A word on this clone: With a much larger clone just one base away, this may be a read error. Different DNA sequences within this sample yield the same CDR3. The CDR3 loop is CASSAGTGNTEAFF. CDR3 nucleotides: TGCGCCAGCAGCGCCGGGACAGGGAACACTGAAGCTTTCTTT. The chain couples TRBV5-1 to TRBJ1-1; 8 bases match TRBD1. The CDR3 has 14 residues. With V trimmed by 4 bases and J by 1 base, 3 bases remained unmatched. Germline loops: CDR1 SGHRS, CDR2 YFSETQ.

This clone was found once. The J gene is TRBJ1-2, the V gene TRBV29-1; D is unclear. Trimming cost V 0 bases and J 0 bases, with 5 bases left between them. Germline CDR1 and CDR2: SQVTM and ANQGSEA. The CDR3 loop spans 13 amino acids. The CDR3 sequence: CSVEDLANYGYTF. The DNA of the CDR3 is TGCAGCGTTGAAGATCTTGCTAACTATGGCTACACCTTC.

This clone was counted only a few times. The CDR3 is CASSHPGSYEQYF. Here the CDR3 DNA reads TGTGCCAGCAGCCACCCAGGGTCCTACGAGCAGTACTTC. V gene TRBV6-5 combines with J gene TRBJ2-7; the D gene is possibly TRBD1 (5 bases). The V end was cut by 6 bases, the J end by 1 base, with 10 bases between. Germline loops: CDR1 MNHEY, CDR2 SVGAGI. This CDR3 is 13 amino acids long.

V gene TRBV7-9 combines with J gene TRBJ2-6; 7 nucleotides agree with TRBD1. Germline V lookup: CDR1 SEHNR, CDR2 FQNEAQ (reference sequence). This CDR3 spans 17 amino acids. Unmatched junction bases numbered 6, after V lost 2 bases and J lost 2 bases. CDR3 sequence reads: CASSLLGTATGANVLTF. In nucleotides, the CDR3 is TGTGCCAGCAGCTTACTCGGGACAGCTACTGGGGCCAACGTCCTGACTTTC.

V and J are TRBV9 and TRBJ2-3; no clear D gene. Trimming pared 3 bases from V and 5 bases from J, leaving 10 bases between. The CDR3 spans 13 residues. CDR1 and CDR2 from the germline V gene are SGDLS and YYNGEE. The DNA for the CDR3 is TGTGCCAGCAGCGGACTCAGTAGAGATACGCAGTATTTT. Protein sequence: CASSGLSRDTQYF. Variable domain in full (rest from reference TRBV9 and TRBJ2-3): DSGVTQTPKHLITATGQRVTLRCSPRSGDLSVYWYQQSLDQGLQFLIQYYNGEERAKGNILERFSAQQFPDLHSELNLSSLELGDSALYFCASSGLSRDTQYFGPGTRLTVL.

This clone has only a few counts. This chain links TRBV6-1 with TRBJ1-6; possibly TRBD1 for D (5 bases). This CDR3 is 15 amino acids long. The germline gives CDR1 MNHNS, CDR2 SASEGT. Trimming removed 6 bases from V and 10 bases from J, with 19 bases in between. This CDR3 reads CASSGGRWHWSPLHF. CDR3 bases: TGTGCCAGCAGCGGGGGACGGTGGCATTGGTCACCCCTCCACTTT.

The rearrangement uses TRBV5-1 and TRBJ2-6; a weak D match, TRBD1 (6 bases). Trimming stripped 1 base from V and 1 base from J, with 18 bases between. The CDR3 is 19 amino acids. From germline, CDR1 is SGHRS and CDR2 YFSETQ. The chain's CDR3 is CASSLRPGTRGSGANVLTF. In DNA form, the CDR3 reads TGCGCCAGCAGCTTGAGACCCGGGACAAGAGGGTCTGGGGCCAACGTCCTGACTTTC.

The V call is TRBV19, the J call TRBJ1-2; 7 bases line up with TRBD1. V was clipped by 4 bases and J by 6 bases; unmatched bases: 8. This CDR3 is 14 amino acids long. Germline V gene data show CDR1 as LNHDA and CDR2 as SQIVND (reference sequence). CDR3 sequence: CASSTRQGRNGYTF. CDR3 in DNA: TGTGCCAGTAGTACCCGACAGGGTCGAAATGGCTACACCTTC.

V usage is TRBV6-5 and J usage is TRBJ2-7; 9 positions match TRBD2. The CDR3 totals 15 residues. Germline values: CDR1 MNHEY, CDR2 SVGAGI. V shed 5 bases and J 2 bases; nucleotides not matched to a gene: 7. Here the CDR3 DNA reads TGTGCCAGCAGTCGACACGTAGCGGGAGCCTACGAGCAGTACTTC. It translates to CASSRHVAGAYEQYF.

V gene TRBV6-6 combines with J gene TRBJ1-1; possible D gene TRBD1, 6 bases. Germline CDR1 reads MNHNY; CDR2 reads SVGAGI (reference sequence). Trimming shortened V by 11 bases and J by 1 base, and 14 bases separated the two germline ends. This CDR3 is built from 13 residues. As DNA, the CDR3 is TGTGCCGGGGCCAAGACAGGGAACACTGAAGCTTTCTTT. Encoded protein: CAGAKTGNTEAFF.

The J gene is TRBJ2-5, the V gene TRBV7-9; D not certain. V gave up 3 bases and J gave up 5 bases, with 10 bases separating them. The CDR3 contains 13 residues. From germline, CDR1 is SEHNR and CDR2 FQNEAQ (reference sequence). CDR3 DNA sequence: TGTGCCAGCAGCTTTGCACAGTGGGAGACCCAGTACTTC. It yields the protein CASSFAQWETQYF.

The chain joins TRBV18 to TRBJ2-3; 13 positions match TRBD2. Germline V gene lookup returns CDR1 KGHSH and CDR2 LQKENI. The CDR3 sequence is 16 residues long. J was trimmed by 3 bases and V by 3 bases; bases with no gene match: 3. CDR3 residues: CASSPGLAGVTDTQYF. The CDR3 region has the DNA TGTGCCAGCTCACCCGGACTAGCGGGGGTTACAGATACGCAGTATTTT.

The J gene is TRBJ1-1, the V gene TRBV27; D not resolved. Germline values: CDR1 MNHEY, CDR2 SMNVEV (reference sequence). This CDR3 comprises 14 residues. Trimming shortened V by 3 bases and J by 2 bases, and 10 bases separated the two germline ends. The CDR3 DNA sequence: TGTGCCAGCAGTTTGGGCAGTGTAAACACTGAAGCTTTCTTT. Translating gives CASSLGSVNTEAFF.

V and J are TRBV6-5 and TRBJ2-7; D is ambiguous. This CDR3 comprises 14 residues. The V end was cut by 0 bases, the J end by 1 base, with 7 bases between. Per germline, CDR1 MNHEY and CDR2 SVGAGI. The CDR3 spells CASSYSTSSYEQYF. CDR3 nucleotide sequence: TGTGCCAGCAGTTACTCGACATCGTCCTACGAGCAGTACTTC.

The V and J genes are TRBV2 and TRBJ1-4, with D possibly TRBD1 on 6 matching bases. This CDR3 has 14 residues. Trimming cost V 2 bases and J 5 bases, with 9 bases left between them. Germline CDR1 reads SNHLY; CDR2 reads FYNNEI. The DNA of the CDR3 is TGTGCCAGCAGTGAAAACAGGGACAATGAAAAACTGTTTTTT. This translates into CASSENRDNEKLFF.

The J gene is TRBJ2-1, the V gene TRBV6-1; TRBD2 agrees at 8 bases. The CDR3 has 15 amino acids. The junction had 7 bases not matched to a gene; V was cut back by 8 bases and J by 1 base. Germline CDR1 MNHNS, CDR2 SASEGT. In DNA, the CDR3 is TGTGCCAGCTGCCAAGCGGGAGATTCCTACAATGAGCAGTTCTTC. Translating gives CASCQAGDSYNEQFF.

V gene TRBV10-2 combines with J gene TRBJ1-4, with a weak D call TRBD1 (5 bases). This CDR3 is 15 amino acids long. The ends were cut back, 4 bases at V and 5 bases at J, with 14 bases in the middle. The V gene's germline CDR1 is WSHSY and CDR2 SAAADI. The DNA for the CDR3 is TGCGCCAGCAGTGCGGTAGGGACTACCAATGAAAAACTGTTTTTT. It yields the protein CASSAVGTTNEKLFF.

The genes are TRBV10-3 and TRBJ2-7; 8 nucleotides align to TRBD2. Germline V lookup: CDR1 ENHRY, CDR2 SYGVKD. This CDR3 spans 15 amino acids. Trimming took 6 bases from V and 3 from J; bases not matched to a gene: 10. CDR3 DNA: TGTGCCATCAGAAAATTGACTAGCGAGAACTACGAGCAGTACTTC. Its protein product is CAIRKLTSENYEQYF.

The V call is TRBV7-9, the J call TRBJ2-5; 8 positions agree with TRBD1. Trimming removed 5 bases from V and 2 bases from J; junction bases left unmatched: 4. CDR3 length: 14 amino acids. Germline-derived CDR1 and CDR2 are SEHNR and FQNEAQ (reference sequence). CDR3 sequence: CASSGTGKQETQYF. The CDR3 DNA follows: TGTGCCAGCAGCGGGACAGGAAAACAAGAGACCCAGTACTTC.

The chain has TRBV6-1 and TRBJ1-2; possibly TRBD1 for D (5 bases). The CDR3 consists of 14 residues. V was shortened by 1 base and J by 7 bases, with 13 bases between the two germline ends. Germline V gives CDR1 MNHNS, CDR2 SASEGT. The CDR3 region is CASSEGWGGAGYTF. The DNA for the CDR3 is TGTGCCAGCAGTGAAGGCTGGGGAGGGGCTGGCTACACCTTC.

The chain is built from TRBV18 and TRBJ2-5; D is perhaps TRBD1 (5 bases). In germline, CDR1 is KGHSH, CDR2 LQKENI. Trimming removed 3 bases at V and 5 bases at J, with 10 bases between. The CDR3 is made up of 13 amino acids. CDR3 DNA: TGTGCCAGCTCACCGCAGGGCAGGGAGACCCAGTACTTC. Translated, it gives CASSPQGRETQYF.

V and J are TRBV6-1 and TRBJ2-7; 8 bases match TRBD1. The CDR3 covers 15 residues. Germline V lookup: CDR1 MNHNS, CDR2 SASEGT. The V segment lost 2 bases and the J segment 0 bases; nucleotides outside the gene matches: 3. The CDR3 nucleotides are TGTGCCAGCAGTGAATTTGGACAGGGCTCCTACGAGCAGTACTTC. Encoded protein: CASSEFGQGSYEQYF.

This chain connects TRBV19 to TRBJ1-4, with D possibly TRBD1 on 5 matching bases. Deletions cut 6 bases from V and 7 bases from J, with 12 bases between. CDR1 and CDR2 (germline): LNHDA, SQIVND (reference sequence). The CDR3 totals 13 residues. CDR3 in DNA: TGTGCCAGTAGGCAAGACGGGGGTGAAAAACTGTTTTTT. Translation gives CASRQDGGEKLFF. Combining the CDR3 with reference TRBV19 and TRBJ1-4 gives the whole variable domain DGGITQSPKYLFRKEGQNVTLSCEQNLNHDAMYWYRQDPGQGLRLIYYSQIVNDFQKGDIAEGYSVSREKKESFPLTVTSAQKNPTAFYLCASRQDGGEKLFFGSGTQLSVL.

This clone was seen only once. The chain is built from TRBV4-2 and TRBJ1-5; D possibly corresponds to TRBD1 (6 bases). The V and J ends lost 0 bases and 3 bases respectively, with 9 bases between them. CDR3 length: 15 amino acids. Germline V gives CDR1 LGHNA, CDR2 YNFKEQ. In DNA form, the CDR3 reads TGTGCCAGCAGCCAAGATCAGGGGTCCAATCAGCCCCAGCATTTT. Translation gives CASSQDQGSNQPQHF.

This clone has only one observation. This chain joins TRBV27 and TRBJ1-5; D remains ambiguous. Germline values: CDR1 MNHEY, CDR2 SMNVEV (reference sequence). This CDR3 region has 17 residues. The V gene lost 6 bases and the J gene lost 0 bases, with 18 bases spanning the gap. CDR3 nucleotide sequence: TGTGCCAGCAGCCCTATGCATTGGGTAGCTAGCAATCAGCCCCAGCATTTT. Translated: CASSPMHWVASNQPQHF.